Each of the 4 T cell receptor beta chains below was sequenced from the same sample in a study of T cell responses to AZD1222 COVID-19 vaccine. Libraries were prepared by immunoSEQ multiplex PCR; TCRdb keeps only in-frame clonotypes and omits some of them. This table has approximately 110,000 clones, 91% appearing once. The material was peripheral blood, obtained on day 0 of AZD1222 vaccination. The receptors here all came from an adult in good health.

CDR3 region: CASGLGGNEKLFF. The CDR3 DNA reads TGTGCTAGTGGTTTGGGAGGTAATGAAAAACTGTTTTTT. The chain uses TRBV12-5 and TRBJ1-4; D unresolved. Trimming took 1 base from V and 4 from J, leaving 4 bases between them. This CDR3 region has 13 residues. CDR1 LGHNT and CDR2 FRNRAP come from the germline V gene.

The CDR3, as DNA: TGTGCCAGCAGCCCTTATCAGGGATGGGTTTTCTTT. This gives the protein CASSPYQGWVFF. The chain links TRBV7-9 to TRBJ1-1, with D tentatively TRBD1 (5 bases). V was cut by 5 bases and J by 13 bases, with 17 bases left in between. The CDR3 consists of 12 residues. Germline V gene sequence: CDR1 SEHNR, CDR2 FQNEAQ (reference sequence).

The table lists this clone with a few counts. This chain joins TRBV7-9 and TRBJ2-5; D is possibly TRBD2 (5 bases). This CDR3 spans 13 amino acids. The ends were cut back, 3 bases at V and 5 bases at J, with 10 bases in the middle. Germline lookup yields CDR1 SEHNR and CDR2 FQNEAQ (reference sequence). The CDR3 nucleotides are TGTGCCAGCAGCTTGGAGGTGCGGGAGACCCAGTACTTC. This translates into CASSLEVRETQYF.

The chain couples TRBV7-9 to TRBJ2-7; TRBD1 aligns across 11 bases. The CDR3 length is 15 residues. The J segment lost 3 bases and the V segment lost 1 base, leaving 2 bases of the junction unmatched. Germline V gives CDR1 SEHNR, CDR2 FQNEAQ (reference sequence). The CDR3 loop is CASSLGGTGGYEQYF. The CDR3 DNA reads TGTGCCAGCAGCTTAGGGGGGACAGGGGGCTACGAGCAGTACTTC.